The rows below give T cell receptor beta chains drawn from one sample of a study of cytomegalovirus exposure and HLA in healthy donors. Produced via immunoSEQ multiplex PCR; TCRdb's table is partial and in-frame only. The sample has 180,000 or so clones, about 75% seen once. The sample comprised PBMCs. These receptors came from a man over 45 in good health and CMV-seropositive. Each CDR3 is given with its conserved first and last residue. A D gene is named only where the DNA matches it firmly. Size tells how often a clone was seen (once, few, many) or the class of an expanded clone, and some rows leave it out.

j_call v_call clone_size d_call cdr3_nt cdr3_aa
TRBJ2-3 TRBV19 - - TGTGCCAGTAGTAAAGGGGGGGTGCTCACAGATACGCAGTATTTT CASSKGGVLTDTQYF
TRBJ1-6 TRBV14 - - TGTGCCAGCAGCCAAGATCTGGCAGGGAAAAATTCACCCCTCCACTTT CASSQDLAGKNSPLHF
TRBJ2-6 TRBV19 - - TGTGCCAGTAGTATAGTTCCCACAGGCTCTGGGGCCAACGTCCTGACTTTC CASSIVPTGSGANVLTF
TRBJ1-3 TRBV5-6 - - TGTGCCAGCAGCTATGACAGGAGGGGAAACACCATATATTTT CASSYDRRGNTIYF
TRBJ2-2 TRBV15 - - TGTGCCACCAGCAGAGATCAGGGTTTGAGGGAGCTGTTTTTT CATSRDQGLRELFF
TRBJ1-2 TRBV7-9 - TRBD1 TGTTCCAGCAGCTTAAGAGGGGGCGATGGCTACACCTTC CSSSLRGGDGYTF
TRBJ2-7 TRBV19 - - TGTGCCAGTACCCCGGGACACATATACGAGCAGTACTTC CASTPGHIYEQYF
TRBJ1-5 TRBV28 few TRBD1 TGTGCCAGCAGACCGGGGACAGGGGGTAATCAGCCCCAGCATTTT CASRPGTGGNQPQHF
TRBJ2-5 TRBV6-5 few TRBD1 TGTGCCAGCAGACGGGACAGGGTGGGACAAGAGACCCAGTACTTC CASRRDRVGQETQYF
TRBJ2-3 TRBV7-8 - TRBD2 TGTGCCAGCAGCTTAGTTACAGGACTAGCGTACACAGATACGCAGTATTTT CASSLVTGLAYTDTQYF
TRBJ2-7 TRBV28 - TRBD1 TGTGCCAGCAGTTTAATCGGGACAGGGGGCGTTGGGTACTTC CASSLIGTGGVGYF
TRBJ2-1 TRBV6-6 few TRBD2 TGTGCCAGCAAAATCGGAGCGGGGGGGAACAATGAGCAGTTCTTC CASKIGAGGNNEQFF
TRBJ2-7 TRBV7-2 - TRBD1 TGTGCCAGCAGCATTGACCGGGACAGGGGGTTCGAGCAGTACTTC CASSIDRDRGFEQYF
TRBJ2-2 TRBV28 - - TGTGCCAGCAGTTTTGAGGCAGGGGGGAATTCCGCCGGGGAGCTGTTTTTT CASSFEAGGNSAGELFF
TRBJ1-6 TRBV5-1 - TRBD1 TGCGCCAGCAGCCAGTCGGGACAGGGGGCGAATTCACCCCTCCACTTT CASSQSGQGANSPLHF
TRBJ2-3 TRBV2 - - TGTGCCAGCAGTGATCGGGTAGCGGCCACTAGCACAGATACGCAGTATTTT CASSDRVAATSTDTQYF
TRBJ2-1 TRBV27 - - TGTGCCAGCAGTTTTGGGGCAGGACCCTGGAATGAGCAGTTCTTC CASSFGAGPWNEQFF